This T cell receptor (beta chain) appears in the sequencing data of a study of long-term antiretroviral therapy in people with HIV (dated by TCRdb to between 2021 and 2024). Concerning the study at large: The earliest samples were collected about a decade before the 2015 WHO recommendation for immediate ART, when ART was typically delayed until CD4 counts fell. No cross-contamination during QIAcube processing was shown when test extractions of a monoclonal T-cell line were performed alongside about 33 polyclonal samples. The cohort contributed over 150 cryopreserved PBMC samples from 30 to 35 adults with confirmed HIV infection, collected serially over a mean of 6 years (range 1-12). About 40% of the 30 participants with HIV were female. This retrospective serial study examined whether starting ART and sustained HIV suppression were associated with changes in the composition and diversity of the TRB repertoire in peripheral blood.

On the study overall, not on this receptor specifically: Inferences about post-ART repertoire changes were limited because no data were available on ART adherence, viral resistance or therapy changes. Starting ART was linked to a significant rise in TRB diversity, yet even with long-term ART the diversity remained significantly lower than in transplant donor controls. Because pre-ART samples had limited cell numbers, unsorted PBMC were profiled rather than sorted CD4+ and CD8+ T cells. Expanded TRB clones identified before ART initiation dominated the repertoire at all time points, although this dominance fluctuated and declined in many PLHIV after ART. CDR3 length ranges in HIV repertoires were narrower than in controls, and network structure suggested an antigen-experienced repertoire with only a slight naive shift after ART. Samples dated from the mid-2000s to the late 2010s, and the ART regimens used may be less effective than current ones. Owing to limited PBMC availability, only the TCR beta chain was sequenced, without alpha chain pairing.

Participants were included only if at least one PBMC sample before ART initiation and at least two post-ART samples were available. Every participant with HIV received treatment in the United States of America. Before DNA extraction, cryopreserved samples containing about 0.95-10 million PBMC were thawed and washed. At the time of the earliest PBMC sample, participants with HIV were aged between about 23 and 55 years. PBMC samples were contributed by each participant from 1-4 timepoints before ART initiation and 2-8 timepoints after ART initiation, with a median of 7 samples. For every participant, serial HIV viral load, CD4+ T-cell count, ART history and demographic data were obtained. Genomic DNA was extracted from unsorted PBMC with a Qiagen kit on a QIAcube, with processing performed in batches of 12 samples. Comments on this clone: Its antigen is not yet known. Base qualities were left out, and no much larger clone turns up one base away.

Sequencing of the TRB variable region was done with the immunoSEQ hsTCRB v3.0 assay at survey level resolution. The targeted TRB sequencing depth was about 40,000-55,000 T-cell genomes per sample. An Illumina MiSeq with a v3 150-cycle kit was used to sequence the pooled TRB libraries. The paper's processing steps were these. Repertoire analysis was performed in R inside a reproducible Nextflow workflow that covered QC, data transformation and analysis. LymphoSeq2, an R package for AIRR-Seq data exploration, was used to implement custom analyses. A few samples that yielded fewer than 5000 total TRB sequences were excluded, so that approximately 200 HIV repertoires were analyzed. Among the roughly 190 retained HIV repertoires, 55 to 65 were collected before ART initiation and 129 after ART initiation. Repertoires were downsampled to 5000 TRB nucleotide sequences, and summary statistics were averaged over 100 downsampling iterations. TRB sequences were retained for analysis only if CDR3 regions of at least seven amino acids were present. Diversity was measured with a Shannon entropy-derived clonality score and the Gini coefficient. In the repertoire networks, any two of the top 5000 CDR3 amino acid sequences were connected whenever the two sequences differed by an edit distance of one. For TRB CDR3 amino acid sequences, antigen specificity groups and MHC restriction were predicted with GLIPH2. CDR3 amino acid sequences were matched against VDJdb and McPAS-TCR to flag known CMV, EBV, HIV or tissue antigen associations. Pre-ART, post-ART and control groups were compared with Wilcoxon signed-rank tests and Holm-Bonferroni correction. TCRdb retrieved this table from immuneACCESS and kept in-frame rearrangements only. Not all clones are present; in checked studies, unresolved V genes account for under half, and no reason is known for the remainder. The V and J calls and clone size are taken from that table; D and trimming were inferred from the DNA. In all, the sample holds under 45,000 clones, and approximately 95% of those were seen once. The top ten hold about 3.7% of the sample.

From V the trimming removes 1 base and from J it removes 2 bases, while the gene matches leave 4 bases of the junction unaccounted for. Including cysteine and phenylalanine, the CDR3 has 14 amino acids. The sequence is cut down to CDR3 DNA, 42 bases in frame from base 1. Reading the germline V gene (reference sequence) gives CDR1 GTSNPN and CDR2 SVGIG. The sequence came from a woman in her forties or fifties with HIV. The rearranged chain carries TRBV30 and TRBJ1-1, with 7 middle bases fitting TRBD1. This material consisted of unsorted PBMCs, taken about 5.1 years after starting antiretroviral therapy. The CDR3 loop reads CAWSAGTANTEAFF. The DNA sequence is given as TGTGCCTGGAGTGCAGGGACAGCTAACACTGAAGCTTTCTTT.